Listed below are T cell receptor beta chains from one sample, sequenced in a study of molecular identifiers for immune sequencing clone quantification. From the PCR reads, TCRdb called clonotypes with MiXCR, one entry per CDR3 protein. The data hold 35,000 or so distinct CDR3 sequences, with about a fifth observed a single time. Sequenced input: naive CD8+ T cells from blood, with Jurkat cell RNA spiked in. These receptors came from a human donor in good health. Some libraries in this study had Jurkat cell RNA spiked in. CDR3s include the opening cysteine and the closing phenylalanine or tryptophan. The order of the fields is clone size, V gene, D gene, J gene, CDR3 protein, CDR3 DNA. D genes are given only for firm matches. Only some rows state a clone size, as once, few, many or a class for expanded clones.

abundance: many
v_gene: TRBV7-9
d_gene: TRBD2
j_gene: TRBJ2-1
CDR3aa: CASRGVAGSSYNEQFF
CDR3nt: TGTGCCAGCAGAGGAGTAGCGGGGAGCTCCTACAATGAGCAGTTCTTC

abundance: -
v_gene: TRBV20-1
d_gene: -
j_gene: TRBJ2-7
CDR3aa: CSARDVVAYEQYF
CDR3nt: TGCAGTGCTAGAGACGTAGTAGCCTACGAGCAGTACTTC

abundance: many
v_gene: TRBV9
d_gene: TRBD1
j_gene: TRBJ2-5
CDR3aa: CASSALGTAQETQYF
CDR3nt: TGTGCCAGCAGCGCTCTCGGGACAGCCCAAGAGACCCAGTACTTC

abundance: -
v_gene: TRBV7-6
d_gene: -
j_gene: TRBJ2-6
CDR3aa: CASSPQRVGANVLTF
CDR3nt: TGTGCCAGCAGCCCTCAGCGGGTTGGGGCCAACGTCCTGACTTTC

abundance: many
v_gene: TRBV19
d_gene: -
j_gene: TRBJ1-1
CDR3aa: CASKQPGNTEAFF
CDR3nt: TGTGCCAGTAAGCAGCCGGGGAACACTGAAGCTTTCTTT

abundance: -
v_gene: TRBV6-4
d_gene: -
j_gene: TRBJ2-2
CDR3aa: CASSGVYPGMAGELFF
CDR3nt: TGTGCCAGCAGTGGGGTGTATCCAGGGATGGCCGGGGAGCTGTTTTTT

abundance: many
v_gene: TRBV7-9
d_gene: -
j_gene: TRBJ2-3
CDR3aa: CASSPGPPVSRVSDTQYF
CDR3nt: TGTGCCAGCAGCCCTGGACCTCCCGTCTCCCGGGTGTCAGATACGCAGTATTTT

abundance: -
v_gene: TRBV19
d_gene: -
j_gene: TRBJ2-3
CDR3aa: CASSPGLDTQYF
CDR3nt: TGTGCCAGTAGTCCAGGCCTCGATACGCAGTATTTT

abundance: many
v_gene: TRBV10-2
d_gene: -
j_gene: TRBJ2-3
CDR3aa: CASSELWGDTQYF
CDR3nt: TGCGCCAGCAGTGAGCTGTGGGGCGATACGCAGTATTTT

abundance: many
v_gene: TRBV6-5
d_gene: -
j_gene: TRBJ2-3
CDR3aa: CASSYEGSDTQYF
CDR3nt: TGTGCCAGCAGTTACGAGGGGTCAGATACGCAGTATTTT

abundance: many
v_gene: TRBV7-8
d_gene: -
j_gene: TRBJ2-5
CDR3aa: CASSAAETQYF
CDR3nt: TGTGCCAGCAGCGCCGCCGAGACCCAGTACTTC

abundance: few
v_gene: TRBV29-1
d_gene: -
j_gene: TRBJ2-1
CDR3aa: CSVDGQGFNNEQFF
CDR3nt: TGCAGCGTTGATGGTCAGGGGTTCAACAATGAGCAGTTCTTC

abundance: -
v_gene: TRBV12-5
d_gene: TRBD1
j_gene: TRBJ2-2
CDR3aa: CASGYILQGAYTGELFF
CDR3nt: TGTGCTAGTGGCTACATTTTGCAGGGGGCGTACACCGGGGAGCTGTTTTTT

abundance: many
v_gene: TRBV5-6
d_gene: -
j_gene: TRBJ2-7
CDR3aa: CASSWGTLDAPAEQYF
CDR3nt: TGTGCCAGCAGCTGGGGAACCCTAGACGCTCCGGCCGAGCAGTACTTC

abundance: many
v_gene: TRBV5-4
d_gene: TRBD1
j_gene: TRBJ2-4
CDR3aa: CASSLGDRLGGNIQYF
CDR3nt: TGTGCCAGCAGCTTGGGGGACAGGCTGGGAGGAAACATTCAGTACTTC

abundance: many
v_gene: TRBV5-6
d_gene: TRBD1
j_gene: TRBJ1-1
CDR3aa: CASSGHRGTEAFF
CDR3nt: TGTGCCAGCAGCGGGCACAGGGGGACTGAAGCTTTCTTT

abundance: many
v_gene: TRBV25-1
d_gene: -
j_gene: TRBJ2-2
CDR3aa: CASMGAGELFF
CDR3nt: TGTGCCAGCATGGGAGCCGGGGAGCTGTTTTTT

abundance: -
v_gene: TRBV19
d_gene: -
j_gene: TRBJ1-5
CDR3aa: CASGYSNQPQHF
CDR3nt: TGTGCCAGTGGTTATAGCAATCAGCCCCAGCATTTT

abundance: many
v_gene: TRBV7-8
d_gene: -
j_gene: TRBJ2-1
CDR3aa: CASSLRVSWGNEQFF
CDR3nt: TGTGCCAGCAGCTTAAGAGTCTCCTGGGGGAATGAGCAGTTCTTC

abundance: few
v_gene: TRBV19
d_gene: -
j_gene: TRBJ1-5
CDR3aa: CASSLGGRSGNQPQHF
CDR3nt: TGTGCCAGTAGTCTCGGAGGGCGCTCAGGCAATCAGCCCCAGCATTTT

abundance: many
v_gene: TRBV30
d_gene: -
j_gene: TRBJ2-7
CDR3aa: CAWSVSQSYEQYF
CDR3nt: TGTGCCTGGAGTGTATCTCAGTCCTACGAGCAGTACTTC

abundance: -
v_gene: TRBV15
d_gene: -
j_gene: TRBJ2-3
CDR3aa: CATSRDRTDAQYF
CDR3nt: TGTGCCACCAGCAGAGATCGGACAGATGCGCAGTATTTT

abundance: -
v_gene: TRBV4-3
d_gene: -
j_gene: TRBJ2-7
CDR3aa: CASGQDLGVAERYF
CDR3nt: TGCGCCAGCGGCCAAGATCTGGGCGTGGCCGAGCGGTACTTC

abundance: few
v_gene: TRBV27
d_gene: -
j_gene: TRBJ2-3
CDR3aa: CASSLWGRTDTQYF
CDR3nt: TGTGCCAGCAGTTTATGGGGACGCACAGATACGCAGTATTTT

abundance: -
v_gene: TRBV6-2/TRBV6-3
d_gene: -
j_gene: TRBJ2-1
CDR3aa: CASSPVGLALYNEQFF
CDR3nt: TGTGCCAGCAGTCCCGTCGGGCTAGCGCTTTACAATGAGCAGTTCTTC

abundance: many
v_gene: TRBV9
d_gene: -
j_gene: TRBJ2-3
CDR3aa: CASSPLGLPSTDTQYF
CDR3nt: TGTGCCAGCAGCCCCCTGGGGCTTCCTAGCACAGATACGCAGTATTTT

abundance: many
v_gene: TRBV18
d_gene: -
j_gene: TRBJ1-5
CDR3aa: CASSPPGGSNQPQHF
CDR3nt: TGTGCCAGCTCACCCCCCGGCGGAAGCAATCAGCCCCAGCATTTT

abundance: many
v_gene: TRBV4-3
d_gene: TRBD2
j_gene: TRBJ2-3
CDR3aa: CASSQDQVLAGWTDTQYF
CDR3nt: TGCGCCAGCAGCCAAGATCAAGTTCTAGCGGGTTGGACAGATACGCAGTATTTT

abundance: many
v_gene: TRBV20-1
d_gene: -
j_gene: TRBJ2-5
CDR3aa: CSAKATRFEETQYF
CDR3nt: TGCAGTGCTAAAGCTACGCGGTTTGAAGAGACCCAGTACTTC

abundance: many
v_gene: TRBV13
d_gene: TRBD2
j_gene: TRBJ2-1
CDR3aa: CASSFPDPGRSGGLYNEQFF
CDR3nt: TGTGCCAGCAGCTTCCCAGACCCAGGACGAAGCGGGGGTCTCTACAATGAGCAGTTCTTC

abundance: medium-sized
v_gene: TRBV6-6
d_gene: -
j_gene: TRBJ2-4
CDR3aa: CASSYPDSGPFLAKNIQYF
CDR3nt: TGTGCCAGCAGTTATCCCGATTCCGGCCCGTTCCTAGCCAAAAACATTCAGTACTTC

abundance: -
v_gene: TRBV4-1
d_gene: -
j_gene: TRBJ2-1
CDR3aa: CASSTGRSSYNEQFF
CDR3nt: TGCGCCAGCTCAACAGGGCGCAGCTCCTACAATGAGCAGTTCTTC

abundance: -
v_gene: TRBV20-1
d_gene: -
j_gene: TRBJ2-5
CDR3aa: CSARSQEAQYF
CDR3nt: TGCAGTGCTAGGAGCCAAGAGGCCCAGTACTTC

abundance: many
v_gene: TRBV7-9
d_gene: TRBD1
j_gene: TRBJ1-1
CDR3aa: CASSLGPGQKNTEAFF
CDR3nt: TGTGCCAGCAGCTTAGGTCCGGGACAGAAGAACACTGAAGCTTTCTTT

abundance: many
v_gene: TRBV12-3/TRBV12-4
d_gene: -
j_gene: TRBJ1-5
CDR3aa: CASSFGRYNQPQHF
CDR3nt: TGTGCCAGCAGTTTCGGACGATACAATCAGCCCCAGCATTTT

abundance: many
v_gene: TRBV5-6
d_gene: -
j_gene: TRBJ2-7
CDR3aa: CASSLGLVRYEQYF
CDR3nt: TGTGCCAGCAGCTTGGGACTTGTTCGCTACGAGCAGTACTTC